This T cell receptor beta chain was found in a study of control samples from healthy donors and cancer patients. Per the germline V gene, CDR1 is SGHRS and CDR2 is YFSETQ. Trimming at V came to 4 bases and at J to 6 bases, leaving 12 bases not matched to a gene. This CDR3 region has 16 residues. Profiled with immunoSEQ multiplex PCR; TCRdb holds only in-frame clones, not every one. This listing includes about 190,000 clones. Material: blood. This TCR was sampled from a woman aged 25 to 45 in good health. This chain uses TRBV5-1 with TRBJ1-2; 10 bases agree with TRBD1. In DNA, the CDR3 is TGCGCCAGCAGCCCCTCCCCGGGACAGGGGTTTGATGGCTACACCTTC. This translates into CASSPSPGQGFDGYTF.